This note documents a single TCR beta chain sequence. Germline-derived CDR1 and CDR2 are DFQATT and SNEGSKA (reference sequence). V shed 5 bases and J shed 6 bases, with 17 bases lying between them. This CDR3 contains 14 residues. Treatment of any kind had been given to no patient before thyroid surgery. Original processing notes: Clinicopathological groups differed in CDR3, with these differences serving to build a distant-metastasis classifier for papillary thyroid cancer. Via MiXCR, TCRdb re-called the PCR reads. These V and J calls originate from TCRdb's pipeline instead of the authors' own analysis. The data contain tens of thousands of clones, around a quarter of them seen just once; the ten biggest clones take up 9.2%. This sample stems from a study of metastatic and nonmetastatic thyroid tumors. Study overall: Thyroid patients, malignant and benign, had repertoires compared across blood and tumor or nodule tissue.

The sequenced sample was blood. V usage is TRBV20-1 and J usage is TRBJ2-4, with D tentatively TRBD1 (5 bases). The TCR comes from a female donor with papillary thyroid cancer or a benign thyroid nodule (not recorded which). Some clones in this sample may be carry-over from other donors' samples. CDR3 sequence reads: CSAWGPLDVNIQYF. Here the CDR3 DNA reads TGCAGTGCTTGGGGCCCATTGGACGTAAACATTCAGTACTTC.